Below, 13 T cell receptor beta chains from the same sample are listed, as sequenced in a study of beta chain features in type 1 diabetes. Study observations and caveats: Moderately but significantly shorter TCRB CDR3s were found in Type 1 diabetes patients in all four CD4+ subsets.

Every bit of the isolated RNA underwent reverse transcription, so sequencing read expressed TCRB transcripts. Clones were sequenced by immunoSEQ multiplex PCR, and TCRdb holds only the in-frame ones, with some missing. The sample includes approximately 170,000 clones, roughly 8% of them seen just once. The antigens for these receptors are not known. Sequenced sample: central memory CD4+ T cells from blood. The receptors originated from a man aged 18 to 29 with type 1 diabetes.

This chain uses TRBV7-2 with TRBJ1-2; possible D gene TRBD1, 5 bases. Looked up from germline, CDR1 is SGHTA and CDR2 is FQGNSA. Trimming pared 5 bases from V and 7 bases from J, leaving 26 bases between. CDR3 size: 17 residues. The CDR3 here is CASSPGGVGGIVGGYTF. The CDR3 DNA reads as TGTGCCAGCAGCCCGGGAGGGGTGGGGGGGATAGTCGGTGGCTACACCTTC.

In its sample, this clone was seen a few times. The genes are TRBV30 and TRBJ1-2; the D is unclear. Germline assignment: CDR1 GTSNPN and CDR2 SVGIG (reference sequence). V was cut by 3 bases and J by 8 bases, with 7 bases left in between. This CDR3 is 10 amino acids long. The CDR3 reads CAWSTLGYTF. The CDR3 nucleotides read TGTGCCTGGAGCACTTTAGGCTACACCTTC. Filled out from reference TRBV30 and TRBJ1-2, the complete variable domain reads SQTIHQWPATLVQPVGSPLSLECTVEGTSNPNLYWYRQAAGRGLQLLFYSVGIGQISSEVPQNLSASRPQDRQFILSSKKLLLSDSGFYLCAWSTLGYTFGSGTRLTVV.

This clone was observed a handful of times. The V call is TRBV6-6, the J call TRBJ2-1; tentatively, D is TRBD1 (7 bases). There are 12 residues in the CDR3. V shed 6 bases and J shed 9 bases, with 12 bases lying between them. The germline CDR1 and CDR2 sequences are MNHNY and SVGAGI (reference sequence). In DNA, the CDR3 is TGTGCCAGCAGACGACAGGGAGGTGAGCAGTTCTTC. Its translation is CASRRQGGEQFF.

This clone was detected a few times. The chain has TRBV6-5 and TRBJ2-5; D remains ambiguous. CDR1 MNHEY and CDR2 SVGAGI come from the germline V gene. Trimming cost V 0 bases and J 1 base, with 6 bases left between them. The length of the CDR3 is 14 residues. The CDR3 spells CASSYSKSQETQYF. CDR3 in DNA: TGTGCCAGCAGTTACTCGAAGAGCCAAGAGACCCAGTACTTC.

CDR3 amino acids: CATSRDWTTYNEQFF. Here the CDR3 DNA reads TGTGCCACCAGCAGAGATTGGACTACTTACAATGAGCAGTTCTTC. The genes are TRBV15 and TRBJ2-1; possible D gene TRBD2, 6 bases. V was clipped by 0 bases and J by 4 bases, with 10 bases between them. The CDR3 runs to 15 residues. Germline V CDR1 and CDR2: LNHNV, YYDKDF (reference sequence). Based on the CDR3 plus reference TRBV15 and TRBJ2-1, the full variable domain is DAMVIQNPRYQVTQFGKPVTLSCSQTLNHNVMYWYQQKSSQAPKLLFHYYDKDFNNEADTPDNFQSRRPNTSFCFLDIRSPGLGDTAMYLCATSRDWTTYNEQFFGPGTRLTVL.

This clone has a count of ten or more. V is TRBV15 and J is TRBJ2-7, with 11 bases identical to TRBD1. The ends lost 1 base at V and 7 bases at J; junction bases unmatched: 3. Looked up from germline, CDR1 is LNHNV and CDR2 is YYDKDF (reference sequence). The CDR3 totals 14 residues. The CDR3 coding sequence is TGTGCCACCAGCAGAGGGACAGGGGGCTGGGAGCAGTACTTC. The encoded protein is CATSRGTGGWEQYF.

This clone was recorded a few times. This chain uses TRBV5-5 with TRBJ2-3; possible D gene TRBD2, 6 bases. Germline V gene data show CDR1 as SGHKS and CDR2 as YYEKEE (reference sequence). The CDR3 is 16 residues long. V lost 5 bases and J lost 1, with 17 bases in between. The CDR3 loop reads CASSLRWTIGTDTQYF. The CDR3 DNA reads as TGTGCCAGCAGTCTGAGGTGGACTATCGGCACAGATACGCAGTATTTT.

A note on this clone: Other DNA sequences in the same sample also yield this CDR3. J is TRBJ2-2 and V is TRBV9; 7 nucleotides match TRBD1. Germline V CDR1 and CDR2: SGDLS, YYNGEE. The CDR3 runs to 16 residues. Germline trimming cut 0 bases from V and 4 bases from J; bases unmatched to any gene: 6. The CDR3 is CASSVGGGAGTGELFF. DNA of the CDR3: TGTGCCAGCAGCGTAGGAGGGGGCGCTGGCACCGGGGAGCTGTTTTTT.

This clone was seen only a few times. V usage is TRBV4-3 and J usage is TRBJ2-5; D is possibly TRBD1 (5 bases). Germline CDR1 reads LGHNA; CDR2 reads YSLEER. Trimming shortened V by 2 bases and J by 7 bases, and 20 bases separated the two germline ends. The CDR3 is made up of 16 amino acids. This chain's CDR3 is CASSQSNGGRAGTQYF. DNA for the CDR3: TGCGCCAGCAGCCAATCAAATGGTGGCAGGGCTGGGACCCAGTACTTC.

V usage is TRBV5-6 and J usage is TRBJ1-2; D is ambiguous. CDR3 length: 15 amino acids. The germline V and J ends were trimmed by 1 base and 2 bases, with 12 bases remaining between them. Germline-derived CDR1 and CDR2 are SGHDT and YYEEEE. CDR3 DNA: TGTGCCAGCAGCTTGCTTGTTAGCCTGAACTATGGCTACACCTTC. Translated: CASSLLVSLNYGYTF.

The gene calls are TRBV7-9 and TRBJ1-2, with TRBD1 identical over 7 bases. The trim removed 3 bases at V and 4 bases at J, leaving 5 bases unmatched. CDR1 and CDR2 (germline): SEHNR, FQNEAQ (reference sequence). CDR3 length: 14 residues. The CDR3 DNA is TGTGCCAGCAGCTTGACAGGGATTAGCTATGGCTACACCTTC. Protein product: CASSLTGISYGYTF.

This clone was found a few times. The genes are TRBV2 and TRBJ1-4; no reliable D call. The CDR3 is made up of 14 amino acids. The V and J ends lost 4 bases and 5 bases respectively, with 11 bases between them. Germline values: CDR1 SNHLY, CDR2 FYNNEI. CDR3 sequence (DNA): TGTGCCAGCAGTGCCTCCAGAAACAATGAAAAACTGTTTTTT. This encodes CASSASRNNEKLFF.

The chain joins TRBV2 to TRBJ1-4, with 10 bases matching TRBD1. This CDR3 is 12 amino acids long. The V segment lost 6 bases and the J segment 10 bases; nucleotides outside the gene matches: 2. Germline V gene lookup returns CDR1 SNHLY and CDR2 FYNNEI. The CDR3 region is CASRGDRGKLFF. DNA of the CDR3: TGTGCCAGCAGGGGGGACAGGGGAAAACTGTTTTTT.